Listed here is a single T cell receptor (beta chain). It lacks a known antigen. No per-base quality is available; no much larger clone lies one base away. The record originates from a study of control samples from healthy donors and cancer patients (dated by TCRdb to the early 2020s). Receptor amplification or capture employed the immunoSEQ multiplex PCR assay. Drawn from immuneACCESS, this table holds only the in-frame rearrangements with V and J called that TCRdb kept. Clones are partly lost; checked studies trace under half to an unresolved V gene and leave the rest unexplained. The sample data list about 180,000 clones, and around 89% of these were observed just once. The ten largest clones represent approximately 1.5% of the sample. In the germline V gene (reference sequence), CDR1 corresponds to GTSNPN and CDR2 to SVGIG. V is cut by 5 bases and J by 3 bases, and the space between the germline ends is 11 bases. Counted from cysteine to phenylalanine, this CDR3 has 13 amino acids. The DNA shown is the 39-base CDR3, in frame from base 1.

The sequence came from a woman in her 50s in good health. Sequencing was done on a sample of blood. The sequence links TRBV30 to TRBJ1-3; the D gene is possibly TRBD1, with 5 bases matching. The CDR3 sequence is CAWDADSGNTIYF. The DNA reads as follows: TGTGCCTGGGACGCCGACAGTGGAAACACCATATATTTT.